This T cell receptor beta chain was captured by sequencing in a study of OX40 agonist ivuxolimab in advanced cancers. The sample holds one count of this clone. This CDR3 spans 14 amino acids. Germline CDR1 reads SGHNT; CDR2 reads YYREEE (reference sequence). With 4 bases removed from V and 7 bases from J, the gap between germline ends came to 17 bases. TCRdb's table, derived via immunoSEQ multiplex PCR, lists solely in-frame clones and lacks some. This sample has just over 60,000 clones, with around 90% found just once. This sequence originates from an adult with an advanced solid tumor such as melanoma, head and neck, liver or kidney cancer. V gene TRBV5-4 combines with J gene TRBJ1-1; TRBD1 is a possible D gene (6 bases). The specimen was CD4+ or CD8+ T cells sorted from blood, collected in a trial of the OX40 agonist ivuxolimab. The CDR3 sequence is CASSQDGGKYEAFF. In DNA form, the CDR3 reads TGTGCCAGCAGCCAAGATGGGGGCAAATATGAAGCTTTCTTT.